This TCR beta chain was profiled in a study of neoadjuvant nivolumab and ipilimumab in lung cancer. As for the study in general: The combination arm added day-1 ipilimumab 1 mg/kg to nivolumab 3 mg/kg on days 1, 15, 29.

Germline values: CDR1 MNHEY, CDR2 SVGAGI. This CDR3 region has 15 residues. V trimming: 4 bases; J trimming: 6 bases; junction bases outside the gene matches: 3. Notes on the study in general: Resected-tumor TCR richness correlated positively with pretherapy blood richness. Compared with tumor-adjacent uninvolved lung, resected tumors showed greater richness and clonality. TCR receptors were sequenced in few samples.

Using immunoSEQ multiplex PCR, the repertoire was profiled, and TCRdb retains in-frame clones only, with some absent. Among about 7,300 clones listed, around 85% were seen once. This clone occurred once. Its antigen is not identified. This sequence originates from an adult with non-small cell lung cancer. The J gene is TRBJ2-3, the V gene TRBV6-5; 14 nucleotides agree with TRBD2. The material was tumor tissue, obtained after neoadjuvant nivolumab, alone or with ipilimumab, at or shortly before surgery. The CDR3: CASSWGLAGADTQYF. The CDR3 DNA reads as TGTGCCAGCAGTTGGGGACTAGCGGGGGCGGATACGCAGTATTTT.